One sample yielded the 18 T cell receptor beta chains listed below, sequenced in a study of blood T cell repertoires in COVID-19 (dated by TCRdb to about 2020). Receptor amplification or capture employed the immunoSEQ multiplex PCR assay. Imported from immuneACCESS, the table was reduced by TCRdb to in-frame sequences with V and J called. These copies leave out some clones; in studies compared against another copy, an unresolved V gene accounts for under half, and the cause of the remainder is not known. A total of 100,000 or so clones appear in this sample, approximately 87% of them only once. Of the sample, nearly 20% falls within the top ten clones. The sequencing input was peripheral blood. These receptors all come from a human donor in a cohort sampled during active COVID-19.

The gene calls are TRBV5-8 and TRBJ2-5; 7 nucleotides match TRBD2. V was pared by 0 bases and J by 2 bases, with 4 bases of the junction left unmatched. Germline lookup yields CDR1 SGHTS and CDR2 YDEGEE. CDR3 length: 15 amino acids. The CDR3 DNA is TGTGCCAGCAGCTTGGGGCTAGCGGTACAAGAGACCCAGTACTTC. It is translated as CASSLGLAVQETQYF.

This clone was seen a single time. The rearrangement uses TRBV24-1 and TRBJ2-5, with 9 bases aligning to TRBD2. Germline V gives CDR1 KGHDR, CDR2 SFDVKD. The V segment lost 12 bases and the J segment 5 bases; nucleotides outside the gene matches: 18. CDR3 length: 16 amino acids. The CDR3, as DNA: TGTGCCCCCACCGGGGCTAGCGGGGCCGGGAGGGAGACCCAGTACTTC. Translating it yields CAPTGASGAGRETQYF.

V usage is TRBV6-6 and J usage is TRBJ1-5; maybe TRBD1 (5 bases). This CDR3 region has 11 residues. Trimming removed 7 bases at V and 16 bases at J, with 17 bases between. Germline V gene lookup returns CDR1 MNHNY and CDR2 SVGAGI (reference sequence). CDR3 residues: CASMSTRDSHF. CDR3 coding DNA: TGTGCCAGCATGAGTACCCGGGACTCACATTTT.

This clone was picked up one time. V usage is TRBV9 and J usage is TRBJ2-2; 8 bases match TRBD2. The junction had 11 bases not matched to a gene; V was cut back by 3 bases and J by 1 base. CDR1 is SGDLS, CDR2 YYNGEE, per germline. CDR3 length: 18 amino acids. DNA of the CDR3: TGTGCCAGCAGCGCGCACCAACTAACTAGCGGGAACACCGGGGAGCTGTTTTTT. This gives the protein CASSAHQLTSGNTGELFF.

The CDR3 region is CASTPRERRENGELFF. The CDR3, as DNA: TGTGCCAGCACCCCTAGGGAGAGGCGGGAGAACGGGGAGCTGTTTTTT. The chain employs TRBV7-2 and TRBJ2-2, with 7 bases matching TRBD2. Germline V gene data show CDR1 as SGHTA and CDR2 as FQGNSA. The CDR3 is 16 residues long. Trimming took 7 bases from V and 7 from J; bases not matched to a gene: 15. Full variable domain (remainder filled in from reference TRBV7-2 and TRBJ2-2): GAGVSQSPSNKVTEKGKDVELRCDPISGHTALYWYRQSLGQGLEFLIYFQGNSAPDKSGLPSDRFSAERTGGSVSTLTIQRTQQEDSAVYLCASTPRERRENGELFFGEGSRLTVL.

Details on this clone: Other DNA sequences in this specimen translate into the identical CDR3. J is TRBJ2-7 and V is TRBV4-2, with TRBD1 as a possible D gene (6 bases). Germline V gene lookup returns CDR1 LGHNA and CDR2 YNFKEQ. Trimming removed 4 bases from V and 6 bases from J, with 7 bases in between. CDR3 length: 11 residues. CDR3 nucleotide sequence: TGTGCCAGCAGCCTAGGGGGCGAGCAGTACTTC. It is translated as CASSLGGEQYF.

The CDR3 sequence: CASSLPTSGSTDTQYF. Written as DNA, the CDR3 is TGCGCCAGCAGCCTACCGACTAGCGGGAGCACAGATACGCAGTATTTT. The chain employs TRBV5-1 and TRBJ2-3; 10 bases are shared with TRBD2. V gave up 4 bases and J gave up 0 bases; unmatched junction bases: 5. The CDR3 extends over 16 amino acids. Germline V gene sequence: CDR1 SGHRS, CDR2 YFSETQ.

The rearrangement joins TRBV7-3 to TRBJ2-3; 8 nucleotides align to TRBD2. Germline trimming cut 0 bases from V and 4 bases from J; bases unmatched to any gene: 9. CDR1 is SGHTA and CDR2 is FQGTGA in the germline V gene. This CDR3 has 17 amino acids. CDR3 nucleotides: TGTGCCAGCAGCTTAACGTCCAGCGGGAGAGGCGCAGATACGCAGTATTTT. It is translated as CASSLTSSGRGADTQYF.

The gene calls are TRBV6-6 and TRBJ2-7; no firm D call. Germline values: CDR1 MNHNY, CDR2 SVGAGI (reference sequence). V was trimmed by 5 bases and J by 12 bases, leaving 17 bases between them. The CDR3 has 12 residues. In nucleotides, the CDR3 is TGTGCCAGCAGTAACCCCTACCTCAGGCCGTACTTC. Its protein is CASSNPYLRPYF.

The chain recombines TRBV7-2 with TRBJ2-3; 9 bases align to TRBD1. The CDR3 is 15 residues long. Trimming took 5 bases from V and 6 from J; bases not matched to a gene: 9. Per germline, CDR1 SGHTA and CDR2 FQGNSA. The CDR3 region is CASSQDRGWSDTQYF. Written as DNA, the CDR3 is TGTGCCAGCAGCCAAGACAGGGGGTGGTCTGATACGCAGTATTTT.

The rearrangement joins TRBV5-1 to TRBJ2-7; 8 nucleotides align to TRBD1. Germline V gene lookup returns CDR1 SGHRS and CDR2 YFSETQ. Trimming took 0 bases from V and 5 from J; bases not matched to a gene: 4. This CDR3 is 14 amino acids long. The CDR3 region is CASSLDRGNNEQYF. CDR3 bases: TGCGCCAGCAGCTTGGACAGGGGGAATAACGAGCAGTACTTC.

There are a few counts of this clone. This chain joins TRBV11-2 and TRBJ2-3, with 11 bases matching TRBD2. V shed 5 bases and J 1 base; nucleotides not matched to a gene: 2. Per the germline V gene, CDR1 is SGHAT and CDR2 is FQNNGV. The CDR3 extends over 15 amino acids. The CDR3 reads CASSGTSGGTDTQYF. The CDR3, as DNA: TGTGCCAGCAGCGGGACTAGCGGAGGCACAGATACGCAGTATTTT.

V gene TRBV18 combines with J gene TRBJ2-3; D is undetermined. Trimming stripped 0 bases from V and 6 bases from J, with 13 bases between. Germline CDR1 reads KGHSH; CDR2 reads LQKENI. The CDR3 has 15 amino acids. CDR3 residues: CASSPPVTREDTQYF. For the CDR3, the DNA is TGTGCCAGCTCACCACCGGTTACCCGCGAGGATACGCAGTATTTT.

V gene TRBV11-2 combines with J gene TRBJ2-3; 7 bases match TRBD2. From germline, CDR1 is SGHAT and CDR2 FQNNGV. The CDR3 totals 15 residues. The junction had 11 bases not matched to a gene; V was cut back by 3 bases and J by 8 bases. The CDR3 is CASSFRTSPQVTQYF. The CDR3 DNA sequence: TGTGCCAGCAGCTTCCGGACTAGTCCCCAGGTTACGCAGTATTTT.

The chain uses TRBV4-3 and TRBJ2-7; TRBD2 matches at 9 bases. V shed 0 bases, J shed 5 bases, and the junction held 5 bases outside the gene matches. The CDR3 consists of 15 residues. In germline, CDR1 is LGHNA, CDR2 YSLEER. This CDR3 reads CASSQDSGSRNEQYF. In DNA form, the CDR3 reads TGCGCCAGCAGCCAAGATAGCGGGAGTCGGAACGAGCAGTACTTC.

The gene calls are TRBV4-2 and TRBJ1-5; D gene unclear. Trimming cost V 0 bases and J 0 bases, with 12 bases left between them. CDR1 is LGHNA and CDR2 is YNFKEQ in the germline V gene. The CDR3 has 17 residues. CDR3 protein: CASSQDGRGDSNQPQHF. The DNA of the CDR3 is TGTGCCAGCAGCCAAGATGGGCGCGGGGATAGCAATCAGCCCCAGCATTTT.

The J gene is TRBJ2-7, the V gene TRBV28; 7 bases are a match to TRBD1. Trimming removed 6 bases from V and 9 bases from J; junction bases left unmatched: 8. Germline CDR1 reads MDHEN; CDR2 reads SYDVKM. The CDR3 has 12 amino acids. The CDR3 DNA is TGTGCCAGCAGCCTTACAGGGGCAGGGCAGTACTTC. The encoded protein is CASSLTGAGQYF.

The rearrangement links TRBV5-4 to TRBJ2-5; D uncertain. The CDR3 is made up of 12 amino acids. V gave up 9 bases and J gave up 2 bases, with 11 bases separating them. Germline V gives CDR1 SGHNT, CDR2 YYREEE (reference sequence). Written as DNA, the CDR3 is TGTGCCACACTAAACGCTCAAGAGACCCAGTACTTC. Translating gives CATLNAQETQYF.